The next 24 T cell receptor beta chains were all read from a single sample in a study of shared clonotypes between healthy human individuals. Profiling relied on immunoSEQ multiplex PCR, and the TCRdb table lists in-frame clones only, not all of them. This table holds some 2,400,000 clones, approximately 96% found once. Specimen: naive CD4+ T cells sorted from blood. The subset denotes: CD45RA+ positively selected. The receptors were sampled from a young man in good health.

The V call is TRBV28, the J call TRBJ2-7; no firm D call. Trimming shortened V by 8 bases and J by 5 bases, and 22 bases separated the two germline ends. Germline CDR1 and CDR2: MDHEN and SYDVKM. CDR3 size: 15 residues. The CDR3 region is CASSTWALGPDEQYF. The DNA of the CDR3 is TGTGCCAGCTCCACGTGGGCTTTGGGTCCGGACGAGCAGTACTTC.

V and J are TRBV6-1 and TRBJ1-6; no reliable D call. Germline V lookup: CDR1 MNHNS, CDR2 SASEGT. The CDR3 runs to 14 residues. V was pared by 0 bases and J by 7 bases, with 7 bases between. CDR3 nucleotide sequence: TGTGCCAGCAGTGAAGCGCCGCAGAATTCACCCCTCCACTTT. Amino acids: CASSEAPQNSPLHF.

The rearrangement uses TRBV19 and TRBJ1-2; D is ambiguous. CDR1 is LNHDA and CDR2 is SQIVND in the germline V gene (reference sequence). The V end lost 3 bases, the J end lost 2 bases, and 10 bases lay between the germline ends. This CDR3 is 14 amino acids long. The CDR3 region is CASSILTRNYGYTF. In nucleotides, the CDR3 is TGTGCCAGTAGTATTCTCACAAGGAACTATGGCTACACCTTC.

The chain uses TRBV4-2 and TRBJ2-1, with 8 bases that match TRBD2. CDR1 LGHNA and CDR2 YNFKEQ come from the germline V gene. After removal of 1 base from V and 7 bases from J, the junction contained 24 bases not matched to a gene. The CDR3 has 21 amino acids. The CDR3 nucleotides read TGTGCCAGCAGCCAAGTTCCTCTGGCGGGAGGCCACCTATCTACAGTTAATGAGCAGTTCTTC. Translated, it gives CASSQVPLAGGHLSTVNEQFF.

V is TRBV11-1 and J is TRBJ2-6; TRBD2 might be the D (5 bases). V was pared by 2 bases and J by 1 base, with 6 bases between. Germline CDR1 is SGHAT and CDR2 is FQDESV (reference sequence). CDR3 length: 15 amino acids. The CDR3 protein is CASSLTGSGANVLTF. The CDR3 DNA reads as TGTGCCAGCAGCTTAACGGGATCTGGGGCCAACGTCCTGACTTTC.

The CDR3 protein is CASRAPGGGYGYTF. CDR3 sequence (DNA): TGTGCCAGCAGGGCCCCGGGAGGGGGGTATGGCTACACCTTC. The V and J genes are TRBV6-5 and TRBJ1-2; a weak D match, TRBD1 (6 bases). The CDR3 runs 14 residues. Germline lookup yields CDR1 MNHEY and CDR2 SVGAGI. Trimming cost V 6 bases and J 5 bases, with 16 bases left between them.

V usage is TRBV5-1 and J usage is TRBJ2-1; TRBD2 matches at 11 bases. CDR1 SGHRS and CDR2 YFSETQ come from the germline V gene. This CDR3 has 19 amino acids. Unmatched junction bases numbered 19, after V lost 7 bases and J lost 4 bases. CDR3 sequence reads: CASSQVGLAAPFQYNEQFF. CDR3 nucleotides: TGCGCCAGCTCCCAGGTGGGACTAGCGGCCCCTTTTCAATACAATGAGCAGTTCTTC.

The V and J genes are TRBV11-2 and TRBJ2-1, with D unclear. Germline values: CDR1 SGHAT, CDR2 FQNNGV. This CDR3 region has 17 residues. The V end lost 5 bases, the J end lost 6 bases, and 23 bases lay between the germline ends. As DNA, the CDR3 is TGTGCCAGCAGCGACCTTCGGACCGTAGGTTCTGGCAATGAGCAGTTCTTC. This translates into CASSDLRTVGSGNEQFF.

This sequence joins TRBV9 and TRBJ2-3; D gene ambiguous. The V end was cut by 1 base, the J end by 6 bases, with 9 bases between. The CDR3 runs 13 residues. Germline V lookup: CDR1 SGDLS, CDR2 YYNGEE. CDR3 DNA: TGTGCCAGCAGCGTACCCGAAGTGGATACGCAGTATTTT. Amino acids: CASSVPEVDTQYF.

The CDR3 DNA reads TGTGCCAGTTGCCGCGGGCCGGGCTATGGCTACACCTTC. Its protein product is CASCRGPGYGYTF. The V and J genes are TRBV19 and TRBJ1-2; D is ambiguous. CDR1 and CDR2 (germline): LNHDA, SQIVND (reference sequence). The CDR3 is 13 residues long. Trimming removed 8 bases from V and 4 bases from J, with 14 bases in between.

This sequence joins TRBV7-2 and TRBJ2-7; D not resolved. V was shortened by 3 bases and J by 0 bases, with 21 bases between the two germline ends. The CDR3 runs to 18 residues. Per the germline V gene, CDR1 is SGHTA and CDR2 is FQGNSA. Here the CDR3 reads CASSFDVLSRSSSYEQYF. CDR3 nucleotide sequence: TGTGCCAGCAGCTTCGATGTTTTGTCTAGGAGTAGCTCCTACGAGCAGTACTTC.

This clone was seen just once. This chain uses TRBV30 with TRBJ1-2; D is undetermined. Germline V CDR1 and CDR2: GTSNPN, SVGIG (reference sequence). V was trimmed by 0 bases and J by 4 bases, leaving 15 bases between them. The CDR3 extends over 15 amino acids. The chain's CDR3 is CAWSVGNRESYGYTF. CDR3 nucleotide sequence: TGTGCCTGGAGTGTAGGAAACAGAGAGTCCTATGGCTACACCTTC. Based on the CDR3 plus reference TRBV30 and TRBJ1-2, the full variable domain is SQTIHQWPATLVQPVGSPLSLECTVEGTSNPNLYWYRQAAGRGLQLLFYSVGIGQISSEVPQNLSASRPQDRQFILSSKKLLLSDSGFYLCAWSVGNRESYGYTFGSGTRLTVV.

The V gene is TRBV5-4, the J gene TRBJ2-3; 11 bases line up with TRBD2. CDR3 length equals 17 residues. CDR1 and CDR2 from the germline V gene are SGHNT and YYREEE (reference sequence). Losses at the gene ends were 2 bases for V and 5 bases for J; bases not matched to a gene: 10. In DNA, the CDR3 is TGTGCCAGCAGCTTACACCTAGCGGGGGGCGGGGGAGATACGCAGTATTTT. Protein sequence: CASSLHLAGGGGDTQYF.

For the CDR3, the DNA is TGTGCCAGCAGTTACCCCAGCAATGAGCAGTTCTTC. Translating it yields CASSYPSNEQFF. The V gene is TRBV6-6, the J gene TRBJ2-1; no clear D. CDR1 and CDR2 from the germline V gene are MNHNY and SVGAGI (reference sequence). This CDR3 has 12 amino acids. V shed 2 bases and J shed 6 bases, with 5 bases lying between them.

This sequence joins TRBV28 and TRBJ2-1; no clear D gene. CDR3 length: 10 residues. V shed 2 bases and J shed 9 bases, with 2 bases lying between them. Germline assignment: CDR1 MDHEN and CDR2 SYDVKM. CDR3 region: CASSLREQFF. CDR3 coding DNA: TGTGCCAGCAGTTTACGTGAGCAGTTCTTC.

The chain uses TRBV2 and TRBJ2-2, with TRBD2 matching over 12 bases. The V gene's germline CDR1 is SNHLY and CDR2 FYNNEI. This CDR3 region has 14 residues. V dropped 6 bases and J dropped 8; count of bases not matched to a gene: 4. This CDR3 reads CASSSTSGGGELFF. CDR3 in DNA: TGTGCCAGCAGCTCGACTAGCGGGGGTGGGGAGCTGTTTTTT.

The chain links TRBV28 to TRBJ1-3; D is undetermined. Germline V gene sequence: CDR1 MDHEN, CDR2 SYDVKM. This CDR3 comprises 15 residues. The V and J ends lost 2 bases and 7 bases respectively, with 15 bases between them. Written as DNA, the CDR3 is TGTGCCAGCAGTTTAGTCGGGTCTACGGGGAACACCATATATTTT. Translating gives CASSLVGSTGNTIYF.

The chain combines TRBV30 with TRBJ1-4; D gene ambiguous. The V gene lost 1 base and the J gene lost 2 bases, with 11 bases spanning the gap. The CDR3 totals 15 residues. The germline gives CDR1 GTSNPN, CDR2 SVGIG (reference sequence). The CDR3 sequence: CAWSETTLTNEKLFF. The DNA for the CDR3 is TGTGCCTGGAGTGAGACGACATTGACTAATGAAAAACTGTTTTTT. Full variable domain (missing parts from reference TRBV30 and TRBJ1-4): SQTIHQWPATLVQPVGSPLSLECTVEGTSNPNLYWYRQAAGRGLQLLFYSVGIGQISSEVPQNLSASRPQDRQFILSSKKLLLSDSGFYLCAWSETTLTNEKLFFGSGTQLSVL.

This clone showed up just once. CDR3 protein: CASSPTPSGSTEQYF. The CDR3 region has the DNA TGTGCCAGCAGCCCTACCCCCTCGGGGAGTACCGAGCAGTACTTC. V gene TRBV7-2 combines with J gene TRBJ2-7; TRBD2 is a possible D gene (5 bases). CDR3 length: 15 amino acids. V lost 5 bases and J lost 6, with 20 bases in between. Germline CDR1 and CDR2: SGHTA and FQGNSA.

This chain links TRBV27 with TRBJ2-7, with D tentatively TRBD1 or TRBD2 (5 bases each). The germline V gene has CDR1 MNHEY and CDR2 SMNVEV (reference sequence). The CDR3 sequence is 16 residues long. V was pared by 5 bases and J by 2 bases, with 19 bases between. DNA for the CDR3: TGTGCCAGCAGTCCCAAATGGGGGTGGGGACCCTACGAGCAGTACTTC. Protein sequence: CASSPKWGWGPYEQYF.

J is TRBJ1-6 and V is TRBV27, with D unclear. This CDR3 has 14 residues. Per the germline V gene, CDR1 is MNHEY and CDR2 is SMNVEV (reference sequence). With 3 bases removed from V and 4 bases from J, the gap between germline ends came to 7 bases. The CDR3 sequence: CASSFRAYNSPLHF. The CDR3 DNA reads as TGTGCCAGCAGTTTTAGGGCTTATAATTCACCCCTCCACTTT.

The chain joins TRBV5-5 to TRBJ2-5; possibly TRBD2 for D (6 bases). CDR3 length equals 15 residues. With 4 bases removed from V and 5 bases from J, the gap between germline ends came to 18 bases. Germline CDR1 reads SGHKS; CDR2 reads YYEKEE (reference sequence). The CDR3 coding sequence is TGTGCCAGCAGCAAACAAACCGGGAGCCGGGAGACCCAGTACTTC. This codes for CASSKQTGSRETQYF.

The gene calls are TRBV5-1 and TRBJ2-7; 8 nucleotides line up with TRBD1. V shed 2 bases and J 2 bases; nucleotides not matched to a gene: 9. Germline CDR1 and CDR2: SGHRS and YFSETQ. This CDR3 is 16 amino acids long. CDR3 region: CASSLTGTGLTYEQYF. The CDR3 nucleotides read TGCGCCAGCAGCTTAACCGGGACAGGCCTCACCTACGAGCAGTACTTC.

The chain couples TRBV11-2 to TRBJ2-2, with 7 positions matching TRBD1. V shed 6 bases and J 2 bases; nucleotides not matched to a gene: 12. Germline V gene data show CDR1 as SGHAT and CDR2 as FQNNGV. The CDR3 spans 17 residues. The CDR3 region has the DNA TGTGCCAGCAGACGAATCCGGGACAGAGTTAACACCGGGGAGCTGTTTTTT. Its translation: CASRRIRDRVNTGELFF.